Listed below are T cell receptor beta chains from one sample, sequenced in a study of blood T cell repertoires in COVID-19. Here immunoSEQ multiplex PCR was the method, and the copy in TCRdb shows in-frame clones only, minus some. The sample shows roughly 400,000 clones, about nine tenths of them seen only once. The specimen was PBMCs or T cells enriched from blood (not recorded which). Receptor source: a woman younger than 45 who had recovered from COVID-19. CDR3s include the opening cysteine and the closing phenylalanine or tryptophan. The D gene is left open where the match is weak. The size field is filled for only some rows; it gives once, few, many or a size class.

clone_size,v_call,d_call,j_call,cdr3_aa,cdr3_nt
-,TRBV30,-,TRBJ2-2,CAWTDTGELFF,TGTGCCTGGACTGACACCGGGGAGCTGTTTTTT
-,TRBV3-1/TRBV3-2,TRBD2,TRBJ2-7,CASSHTAGGNYEQYF,TGTGCCAGCAGCCACACAGCGGGAGGGAACTACGAGCAGTACTTC
once,TRBV7-3,-,TRBJ2-2,CASSRGLGVNTGELFF,TGTGCCAGCAGCCGCGGTCTCGGGGTGAACACCGGGGAGCTGTTTTTT
-,TRBV12-3/TRBV12-4,-,TRBJ2-7,CASSFENSYEQYF,TGTGCCAGCAGTTTCGAGAATTCCTACGAGCAGTACTTC
-,TRBV7-6,TRBD1,TRBJ2-3,CASSRQGTHTSTDTQYF,TGTGCCAGCAGCAGACAGGGGACTCATACTAGCACAGATACGCAGTATTTT
-,TRBV7-9,-,TRBJ1-1,CASSLGVGSYTEAFF,TGTGCCAGCAGCCTAGGGGTTGGGAGTTACACTGAAGCTTTCTTT
-,TRBV30,-,TRBJ2-2,CAWSRGAPNTGELFF,TGTGCCTGGAGCCGGGGAGCACCAAACACCGGGGAGCTGTTTTTT
-,TRBV13,-,TRBJ1-3,CASSFDRFSGNTIYF,TGTGCCAGCAGTTTTGACAGATTCTCTGGAAACACCATATATTTT
-,TRBV10-1,-,TRBJ2-1,CASSAKKQGPYNEQFF,TGCGCCAGCAGCGCAAAAAAACAGGGCCCCTACAATGAGCAGTTCTTC
few,TRBV9,-,TRBJ2-1,CASSVSRADEQFF,TGTGCCAGCAGCGTATCCAGGGCCGATGAGCAGTTCTTC
-,TRBV18,-,TRBJ2-3,CASSPLSRENTQYF,TGTGCCAGCTCACCGCTGTCGAGAGAGAATACGCAGTATTTT
-,TRBV7-2,-,TRBJ2-2,CASSPRRGTNTGELFF,TGTGCCAGCAGCCCCAGGAGGGGAACGAACACCGGGGAGCTGTTTTTT
-,TRBV3-1/TRBV3-2,-,TRBJ1-3,CASSLEGDLGNTIYF,TGTGCCAGCAGCCTCGAAGGGGATCTTGGAAACACCATATATTTT
-,TRBV15,TRBD1,TRBJ2-5,CATSTGQGTETQYF,TGTGCCACCAGCACTGGACAGGGTACGGAGACCCAGTACTTC
-,TRBV30,TRBD1,TRBJ1-2,CAWSGGTANNYGYTF,TGTGCCTGGAGTGGTGGGACAGCCAACAACTATGGCTACACCTTC
-,TRBV25-1,-,TRBJ2-5,CASSESRPGQIQETQYF,TGTGCCAGCAGTGAATCCCGCCCTGGGCAGATACAAGAGACCCAGTACTTC
-,TRBV29-1,-,TRBJ1-1,CSAYRVVITEAFF,TGCAGCGCGTACAGGGTGGTCATCACTGAAGCTTTCTTT
-,TRBV10-3,TRBD1,TRBJ2-6,CAISDPDRAGANVLTF,TGTGCCATCAGTGACCCGGACAGGGCTGGGGCCAACGTCCTGACTTTC
-,TRBV7-9,-,TRBJ2-3,CASSSPMPVETDTQYF,TGTGCCAGCAGCTCCCCTATGCCCGTAGAGACAGATACGCAGTATTTT
-,TRBV14,-,TRBJ1-6,CASSQEGGISPLHF,TGTGCCAGCAGCCAAGAGGGGGGAATTTCACCCCTCCACTTT
-,TRBV7-3,TRBD1,TRBJ1-1,CASSLETGPETEAFF,TGTGCCAGCAGCTTGGAGACAGGGCCCGAGACTGAAGCTTTCTTT
-,TRBV2,-,TRBJ2-1,CASSEAPSHYYNEQFF,TGTGCCAGCAGTGAAGCGCCCAGTCACTACTACAATGAGCAGTTCTTC
-,TRBV10-1,-,TRBJ2-2,CASNREADGELFF,TGCGCCAGCAACCGAGAGGCTGACGGGGAGCTGTTTTTT
once,TRBV11-2,-,TRBJ2-5,CASSLGRQYQETQYF,TGTGCCAGCAGCTTAGGAAGACAGTACCAAGAGACCCAGTACTTC
-,TRBV28,-,TRBJ2-2,CASSFRLAGELFF,TGTGCCAGCAGTTTTCGACTAGCCGGGGAGCTGTTTTTT
-,TRBV10-3,TRBD2,TRBJ2-1,CAISGRTSGDLGPKNNEQFF,TGTGCCATCAGTGGCCGGACTAGCGGGGACCTCGGCCCAAAGAACAATGAGCAGTTCTTC
-,TRBV7-3,-,TRBJ2-1,CASSTTSTAYNEQFF,TGTGCCAGCAGCACCACTAGTACCGCCTACAATGAGCAGTTCTTC
once,TRBV14,TRBD1,TRBJ1-2,CASSQFGTVPHFHGYTF,TGTGCCAGCAGCCAATTTGGGACAGTCCCTCACTTCCATGGCTACACCTTC
-,TRBV12-3/TRBV12-4,-,TRBJ2-5,CASSRTVWAQYF,TGTGCCAGCAGTCGGACAGTTTGGGCCCAGTACTTC
-,TRBV18,TRBD1,TRBJ1-1,CASSPQQGWGNTEAFF,TGTGCCAGCTCACCACAACAGGGGTGGGGTAACACTGAAGCTTTCTTT
-,TRBV19,TRBD1,TRBJ1-1,CASSTGQLAAFF,TGTGCCAGTAGTACGGGACAGTTAGCCGCTTTCTTT
once,TRBV7-2,TRBD2,TRBJ2-7,CASSWTSGSSYEQYF,TGTGCCAGCAGCTGGACTAGCGGAAGCTCCTACGAGCAGTACTTC
-,TRBV27,-,TRBJ2-3,CASSLIWGTSTDTQYF,TGTGCCAGCAGTTTAATCTGGGGGACTAGCACAGATACGCAGTATTTT
-,TRBV7-9,TRBD1,TRBJ2-7,CASSLAGTGVHEQYF,TGTGCCAGCAGCTTAGCCGGGACAGGCGTACACGAGCAGTACTTC
-,TRBV19,-,TRBJ1-2,CASSTRDTPSQAYGYTF,TGTGCCAGTAGTACAAGGGACACTCCATCCCAGGCCTATGGCTACACCTTC
-,TRBV6-5,TRBD2,TRBJ2-1,CASSYSKRGGRNEQFF,TGTGCCAGCAGTTATTCAAAGCGGGGGGGCCGGAATGAGCAGTTCTTC
-,TRBV7-3,TRBD1,TRBJ2-7,CASSATGIPSSYEQYF,TGTGCCAGCAGCGCGACAGGGATCCCGAGCTCCTACGAGCAGTACTTC
-,TRBV30,TRBD1,TRBJ1-6,CAWSVGTGGISPLHF,TGTGCCTGGAGTGTTGGGACAGGGGGAATTTCACCCCTCCACTTT
-,TRBV6-2/TRBV6-3,-,TRBJ2-1,CASSVGGIREQFF,TGTGCCAGCAGTGTTGGAGGGATTCGTGAGCAGTTCTTC
-,TRBV9,-,TRBJ1-2,CASSEWGEPPNYGYTF,TGTGCCAGCAGCGAATGGGGGGAACCCCCTAACTATGGCTACACCTTC
-,TRBV5-1,TRBD1,TRBJ1-3,CASSLVPGGQAGNTIYF,TGCGCCAGCAGCTTGGTCCCGGGGGGACAGGCTGGAAACACCATATATTTT
-,TRBV19,-,TRBJ1-2,CASSIVGADYGYTF,TGTGCCAGTAGTATAGTAGGGGCGGACTATGGCTACACCTTC
-,TRBV27,-,TRBJ2-7,CASSFTRSYEQYF,TGTGCCAGCAGTTTTACGAGATCCTACGAGCAGTACTTC